These 24 T cell receptor beta chains originate from one sample sequenced in a study of T-cell memory formation after mild COVID-19. A single record per CDR3 protein comes from TCRdb applying MiXCR to the 5' RACE reads. The sample carries approximately 210,000 distinct CDR3 sequences, approximately 20% recorded once. Sequencing was carried out using PBMCs or a T cell subset sorted from them (not recorded which). All receptors derive from an adult woman who had mild COVID-19 (a few samples of this study predate the infection). Cell type and time point are not known.

This clonotype appeared a few times. The chain links TRBV7-8 to TRBJ2-5; D is possibly TRBD2 (7 bases). The ends were cut back, 1 base at V and 7 bases at J, with 16 bases in the middle. Germline CDR1 SGHVS, CDR2 FQNEAQ. This CDR3 contains 15 residues. DNA for the CDR3: TGTGCCAGCAGCTTAGAAGTCCTGGGAGGGGGGACCCAGTACTTC. Translated: CASSLEVLGGGTQYF.

The sample holds a few counts of this clonotype. The V gene is TRBV5-1, the J gene TRBJ1-4; 8 positions agree with TRBD1. CDR1 is SGHRS and CDR2 is YFSETQ in the germline V gene. The CDR3 contains 14 residues. The V gene end was trimmed by 2 bases and the J gene end by 7 bases; junction bases not matched to a gene: 4. CDR3 sequence (DNA): TGCGCCAGCAGCTTCCAGGGGGCTGGTGAAAAACTGTTTTTT. The encoded protein is CASSFQGAGEKLFF.

The V and J genes are TRBV10-3 and TRBJ1-1, with 10 bases matching TRBD1. The germline V gene encodes CDR1 ENHRY and CDR2 SYGVKD. V lost 0 bases to trimming and J lost 7 bases; unmatched junction nucleotides: 8. The CDR3 extends over 16 amino acids. The CDR3 DNA follows: TGTGCCATCAGTGAGTCCCGGACAGGGGGTTTAAGTGAAGCTTTCTTT. It codes for CAISESRTGGLSEAFF.

The V and J genes are TRBV6-5 and TRBJ2-7, with D unclear. Germline V gene data show CDR1 as MNHEY and CDR2 as SVGAGI. The CDR3 runs to 11 residues. Between the trimmed V and J ends, which lost 2 bases and 4 bases, there was a span of 3 bases. For the CDR3, the DNA is TGTGCCAGCAGTTACGCGTACGAGCAGTACTTC. It encodes CASSYAYEQYF.

The chain recombines TRBV4-1 with TRBJ1-2; the match to TRBD1 covers 7 bases. With 4 bases clipped from V and 5 bases from J, the junction kept 7 bases outside the gene matches. CDR1 and CDR2 from the germline V gene are MGHRA and YSYEKL. This CDR3 has 14 amino acids. CDR3 nucleotide sequence: TGCGCCAGCAGCCGGGAGCAGGGGGGGTATGGCTACACCTTC. This codes for CASSREQGGYGYTF.

This clonotype was counted at least ten times. The chain has TRBV6-2 or TRBV6-3 and TRBJ2-7, with D possibly being TRBD1 or TRBD2 (6 bases each). The CDR3 consists of 17 residues. V lost 2 bases and J lost 2, with 19 bases in between. Per germline, CDR1 MNHEY and CDR2 SVGEGT. The chain's CDR3 is CASSYRRGRLLPYEQYF. The DNA for the CDR3 is TGTGCCAGCAGTTACAGACGGGGGCGACTACTCCCCTACGAGCAGTACTTC.

The chain links TRBV20-1 to TRBJ1-6, with a tentative D call TRBD1 (5 bases). The CDR3 is made up of 12 amino acids. In germline, CDR1 is DFQATT, CDR2 SNEGSKA (reference sequence). V was trimmed by 4 bases and J by 7 bases, leaving 8 bases between them. The CDR3 reads CSAIQGNSPLHF. The DNA of the CDR3 is TGCAGTGCTATTCAGGGAAATTCACCCCTCCACTTT.

The chain uses TRBV9 and TRBJ2-7; D unresolved. The CDR3 length is 15 residues. V was pared by 4 bases and J by 2 bases, with 16 bases between. Per germline, CDR1 SGDLS and CDR2 YYNGEE. For the CDR3, the DNA is TGTGCCAGCAGCCCCACTTCCGGGCCAACCTACGAGCAGTACTTC. The encoded protein is CASSPTSGPTYEQYF.

This clonotype was seen more than once but under ten times. The rearrangement joins TRBV5-1 to TRBJ1-1; D is ambiguous. The V gene lost 6 bases and the J gene lost 3 bases, with 15 bases spanning the gap. The germline CDR1 and CDR2 sequences are SGHRS and YFSETQ. The length of the CDR3 is 14 residues. CDR3 coding DNA: TGCGCCAGCAAGAGTTGGCAAGGCTACACTGAAGCTTTCTTT. Residues: CASKSWQGYTEAFF.

This clonotype showed up just a few times. The chain employs TRBV5-5 and TRBJ1-2; 7 nucleotides line up with TRBD1. V gave up 2 bases and J gave up 4 bases; unmatched junction bases: 11. Germline V CDR1 and CDR2: SGHKS, YYEKEE (reference sequence). The CDR3 runs 16 residues. CDR3 coding DNA: TGTGCCAGCAGCTTAGGGGCTGGGACAGCTTTCTATGGCTACACCTTC. Its protein is CASSLGAGTAFYGYTF.

A few counts support this clonotype. The rearrangement joins TRBV6-5 to TRBJ2-5; 9 bases agree with TRBD2. With V trimmed by 6 bases and J by 5 bases, 13 bases remained unmatched. The CDR3 is 16 amino acids. Germline V gene data show CDR1 as MNHEY and CDR2 as SVGAGI. The CDR3 loop is CASSQEGTSFGETQYF. In DNA form, the CDR3 reads TGTGCCAGCAGCCAAGAGGGGACTAGCTTCGGTGAGACCCAGTACTTC.

The V call is TRBV12-3 or TRBV12-4, the J call TRBJ2-1; D gene unclear. The CDR3 sequence is 11 residues long. Trimming left V 11 bases short and J 4 bases short, with 9 bases between. In DNA, the CDR3 is TGTGCCGCGACCCGTTACAATGAGCAGTTCTTC. Translated, it gives CAATRYNEQFF.

The V call is TRBV12-3 or TRBV12-4, the J call TRBJ2-5, with D unclear. The CDR3 length is 11 residues. Trimming shortened V by 6 bases and J by 7 bases, and 9 bases separated the two germline ends. The DNA for the CDR3 is TGTGCCAGCAGCCGAACGGGGACCCAGTACTTC. Translating gives CASSRTGTQYF.

The V gene is TRBV6-1, the J gene TRBJ2-2; D is perhaps TRBD2 (7 bases). Germline CDR1 MNHNS, CDR2 SASEGT. Trimming took 7 bases from V and 4 from J, leaving 19 bases between them. The CDR3 is 16 residues long. The CDR3 spells CASKLGGQRGTGELFF. The CDR3, as DNA: TGTGCCAGCAAACTGGGGGGGCAGCGAGGCACCGGGGAGCTGTTTTTT.

CDR3 DNA sequence: TGCAGCGTAAGCGACAGGGGGTTAACTGAAGCTTTCTTT. As protein: CSVSDRGLTEAFF. This sequence joins TRBV29-1 and TRBJ1-1; 9 nucleotides align to TRBD1. The V and J ends lost 6 bases and 5 bases, in that order; junction bases with no gene match: 7. CDR1 and CDR2 from the germline V gene are SQVTM and ANQGSEA. The CDR3 loop spans 13 amino acids.

J is TRBJ2-1 and V is TRBV7-8, with TRBD2 matching over 8 bases. Germline trimming cut 1 base from V and 4 bases from J; bases unmatched to any gene: 6. The CDR3 totals 16 residues. CDR1 and CDR2 from the germline V gene are SGHVS and FQNEAQ. The CDR3 nucleotides are TGTGCCAGCAGCTTAGTTAGACTAGCGATTTACAATGAGCAGTTCTTC. It encodes CASSLVRLAIYNEQFF.

The rearrangement joins TRBV7-2 to TRBJ1-5; no clear D. The germline gives CDR1 SGHTA, CDR2 FQGNSA. This CDR3 spans 14 amino acids. The V and J ends lost 4 bases and 7 bases respectively, with 14 bases between them. In DNA, the CDR3 is TGTGCCAGCAGCTCGGAAGAATACAGCCAGCCCCAGCATTTT. It translates to CASSSEEYSQPQHF.

This clonotype was detected only a few times. The rearrangement uses TRBV6-1 and TRBJ1-4; 7 nucleotides agree with TRBD1. J lost 7 bases, V lost 6 bases, and 11 bases had no gene match. This CDR3 contains 15 residues. Looked up from germline, CDR1 is MNHNS and CDR2 is SASEGT. This CDR3 reads CASRRQGYEAEKLFF. The CDR3 DNA reads as TGTGCCAGCAGAAGACAGGGATACGAGGCTGAAAAACTGTTTTTT.

This sequence joins TRBV7-2 and TRBJ2-2; no clear D. The CDR3 is made up of 14 amino acids. CDR1 and CDR2 (germline): SGHTA, FQGNSA. The V end lost 3 bases, the J end lost 7 bases, and 12 bases lay between the germline ends. DNA of the CDR3: TGTGCCAGCAGCTTGCTCGAGAGGAGCGGGGAGCTGTTTTTT. Amino acids: CASSLLERSGELFF.

The rearrangement uses TRBV24-1 and TRBJ2-7; possibly TRBD2 for D (6 bases). This CDR3 has 13 amino acids. Trimming removed 4 bases from V and 3 bases from J, with 9 bases in between. CDR1 is KGHDR, CDR2 SFDVKD, per germline. For the CDR3, the DNA is TGTGCCACCAGTGAAAGCGGGCGCTACGAGCAGTACTTC. Encoded protein: CATSESGRYEQYF.

This clonotype was detected a few times. This chain links TRBV14 with TRBJ1-1; D is undetermined. The V gene lost 4 bases and the J gene lost 0 bases, with 15 bases spanning the gap. Germline V gives CDR1 SGHDN, CDR2 FVKESK. The CDR3 is 16 amino acids. The CDR3 here is CASSPSQGFMNTEAFF. CDR3 coding DNA: TGTGCCAGCAGCCCAAGTCAAGGGTTTATGAACACTGAAGCTTTCTTT.

The chain uses TRBV27 and TRBJ1-1; a possible D gene is TRBD1 (5 bases). The CDR3 is made up of 12 amino acids. With 6 bases removed from V and 4 bases from J, the gap between germline ends came to 9 bases. The germline gives CDR1 MNHEY, CDR2 SMNVEV (reference sequence). The CDR3 bases are TGTGCCAGCAGGAAGGGGCTCACTGAAGCTTTCTTT. This gives the protein CASRKGLTEAFF.

A few counts support this clonotype. The rearrangement uses TRBV29-1 and TRBJ1-1; D call uncertain. The length of the CDR3 is 12 residues. The V gene lost 3 bases and the J gene lost 0 bases, with 5 bases spanning the gap. Germline V gene lookup returns CDR1 SQVTM and CDR2 ANQGSEA. CDR3 region: CSVDRMNTEAFF. The CDR3 nucleotides are TGCAGCGTTGACAGGATGAACACTGAAGCTTTCTTT. Based on the CDR3 plus reference TRBV29-1 and TRBJ1-1, the full variable domain is SAVISQKPSRDICQRGTSLTIQCQVDSQVTMMFWYRQQPGQSLTLIATANQGSEATYESGFVIDKFPISRPNLTFSTLTVSNMSPEDSSIYLCSVDRMNTEAFFGQGTRLTVV.

The chain links TRBV10-3 to TRBJ2-1; no clear D. The CDR3 totals 12 residues. The V end was cut by 6 bases, the J end by 5 bases, with 8 bases between. Germline CDR1 ENHRY, CDR2 SYGVKD. The CDR3 protein is CAISPVDNEQFF. The CDR3 DNA sequence: TGTGCCATCAGCCCAGTTGACAATGAGCAGTTCTTC.